The 22 T cell receptor beta chains in this list originate from one sample, sequenced in a study of response to subunit inactivated influenza vaccine. MiXCR, applied by TCRdb to the RT-PCR reads, yields one record per CDR3 protein. Of roughly 630,000 distinct CDR3 sequences listed, about 14% were seen once; the top ten hold 7.5% to 9%. Source: PBMCs from blood, taken approximately 15 days before vaccination. The receptors here all came from a man in his fifties or sixties who received an inactivated influenza vaccine.

The table lists this clonotype with a few counts. V is TRBV6-1 and J is TRBJ2-1; tentatively, D is TRBD1 (6 bases). The CDR3 has 18 amino acids. The ends were cut back, 8 bases at V and 7 bases at J, with 30 bases in the middle. The germline V gene encodes CDR1 MNHNS and CDR2 SASEGT. In DNA form, the CDR3 reads TGTGCCAGCGCGCCAATCCCGTGGGACAACTACGAAGCTAATGAGCAGTTCTTC. Protein sequence: CASAPIPWDNYEANEQFF.

This clonotype appeared a few times. The chain uses TRBV12-3 or TRBV12-4 and TRBJ1-2; perhaps TRBD1 as D (6 bases). Between the trimmed V and J ends, which lost 5 bases and 3 bases, there was a span of 13 bases. CDR3 length: 14 amino acids. The CDR3 loop is CASSLTGSYYGYTF. The CDR3 DNA follows: TGTGCCAGCAGTCTCACAGGGAGCTACTATGGCTACACCTTC.

In the case of this clonotype: The junction differs from germline at one of its ends, possibly a read error. The rearrangement joins TRBV6-6 to TRBJ2-3, with TRBD2 as a possible D gene (6 bases). The V gene's germline CDR1 is MNHNY and CDR2 SVGAGI (reference sequence). CDR3 length equals 11 residues. The CDR3 DNA follows: TGTGCCAGCAGGGGAGGAGTGGGGCAGTCTTTT. It encodes CASRGGVGQSF.

This clonotype was observed a few times. The V call is TRBV20-1, the J call TRBJ2-3, with 8 bases lining up with TRBD2. Looked up from germline, CDR1 is DFQATT and CDR2 is SNEGSKA (reference sequence). This CDR3 has 14 residues. In nucleotides, the CDR3 is TGCACAGGGACGGGGGGGACCCCCGGGGATACGCAGTATTTT. This sequence encodes CTGTGGTPGDTQYF.

The chain uses TRBV5-1 and TRBJ2-1; maybe TRBD2 (6 bases). Germline V CDR1 and CDR2: SGHRS, YFSETQ. V was cut by 4 bases and J by 8 bases, with 19 bases left in between. The CDR3 totals 15 residues. The DNA for the CDR3 is TGCGCCAGCAGCCCGCGGGGCGCGGGTATGTATGAGCAGTTCTTC. This gives the protein CASSPRGAGMYEQFF.

CDR3 coding DNA: TGTGCCAGCAGCACACCCGGGACTAGCAGTCCCTACGAGCAGTACTTC. As protein: CASSTPGTSSPYEQYF. This sequence joins TRBV5-5 and TRBJ2-7; 9 bases are a match to TRBD2. The length of the CDR3 is 16 residues. Germline assignment: CDR1 SGHKS and CDR2 YYEKEE (reference sequence). V was pared by 4 bases and J by 2 bases, with 10 bases of the junction left unmatched.

The chain links TRBV6-2 or TRBV6-3 to TRBJ2-1; perhaps TRBD2 as D (5 bases). The germline V and J ends were trimmed by 9 bases and 6 bases, with 12 bases remaining between them. Germline CDR1 and CDR2: MNHEY and SVGEGT. The CDR3 has 12 residues. Here the CDR3 DNA reads TGTGCCAGTATCGGGGTCGTCAATGAGCAGTTCTTC. It yields the protein CASIGVVNEQFF.

This rearrangement joins TRBV6-2 or TRBV6-3 to TRBJ2-7; D call uncertain. The CDR3 is 15 amino acids. Trimming removed 0 bases at V and 0 bases at J, with 9 bases between. Germline CDR1 and CDR2: MNHEY and SVGEGT. CDR3 region: CASSYSKQSSYEQYF. The CDR3 coding sequence is TGTGCCAGCAGTTACTCCAAACAGAGCTCCTACGAGCAGTACTTC.

This clonotype has only a few counts. The genes are TRBV20-1 and TRBJ2-3; D is unclear. Germline-derived CDR1 and CDR2 are DFQATT and SNEGSKA (reference sequence). The CDR3 runs 12 residues. V lost 3 bases to trimming and J lost 2 bases, with 6 bases between them. DNA for the CDR3: TGCAGTGCTAGTAGGATCACAGATACGCAGTATTTT. Amino acids: CSASRITDTQYF.

The J gene is TRBJ2-1, the V gene TRBV3-1; TRBD2 matches at 8 bases. This CDR3 contains 17 residues. Germline V gives CDR1 LGHDT, CDR2 YNNKEL (reference sequence). The V and J ends lost 3 bases and 2 bases, in that order; junction bases with no gene match: 9. As DNA, the CDR3 is TGTGCCAGCAGCCAGAATCAAGCGGGAGCCCCCTACAATGAGCAGTTCTTC. Amino acid sequence: CASSQNQAGAPYNEQFF.

This clonotype turned up a few times. The rearrangement joins TRBV24-1 to TRBJ2-2, with TRBD1 identical over 8 bases. CDR1 is KGHDR, CDR2 SFDVKD, per germline. The trim removed 3 bases at V and 7 bases at J, leaving 9 bases unmatched. This CDR3 contains 16 residues. CDR3 in amino acids: CATSDPPTGASGELFF. The CDR3 region has the DNA TGTGCCACCAGTGATCCTCCGACAGGGGCTAGCGGGGAGCTGTTTTTT.

The table lists this clonotype with a few counts. This chain connects TRBV5-1 to TRBJ1-1; a possible D gene is TRBD1 (6 bases). CDR1 is SGHRS and CDR2 is YFSETQ in the germline V gene. The V gene lost 0 bases and the J gene lost 7 bases, with 13 bases spanning the gap. The CDR3 is 14 residues long. The CDR3 loop is CASSLAGAGGEAFF. In DNA, the CDR3 is TGCGCCAGCAGCTTGGCGGGGGCGGGCGGTGAAGCTTTCTTT. The whole variable domain, filled in from reference TRBV5-1 and TRBJ1-1, reads KAGVTQTPRYLIKTRGQQVTLSCSPISGHRSVSWYQQTPGQGLQFLFEYFSETQRNKGNFPGRFSGRQFSNSRSEMNVSTLELGDSALYLCASSLAGAGGEAFFGQGTRLTVV.

This clonotype has only a few counts. The chain carries TRBV5-1 and TRBJ2-1; 7 nucleotides match TRBD2. The CDR3 spans 14 residues. V trimming: 3 bases; J trimming: 5 bases; junction bases outside the gene matches: 5. Germline-derived CDR1 and CDR2 are SGHRS and YFSETQ. CDR3 residues: CASSYSGAHNEQFF. The CDR3 DNA is TGCGCCAGCAGCTACAGCGGGGCTCACAATGAGCAGTTCTTC.

This clonotype was counted between two and nine times. The J gene is TRBJ2-7, the V gene TRBV5-1, with 9 nucleotides matching TRBD2. This CDR3 is 16 amino acids long. The V gene end was trimmed by 4 bases and the J gene end by 1 base; junction bases not matched to a gene: 9. Germline CDR1 is SGHRS and CDR2 is YFSETQ. The CDR3 nucleotides read TGCGCCAGCAGCCCCGAAGTTGCGGGAGGGTCCTACGAGCAGTACTTC. It translates to CASSPEVAGGSYEQYF.

V gene TRBV20-1 combines with J gene TRBJ2-1, with 9 positions matching TRBD2. Germline V gives CDR1 DFQATT, CDR2 SNEGSKA (reference sequence). Unmatched junction bases numbered 5, after V lost 5 bases and J lost 3 bases. This CDR3 is built from 14 residues. The DNA of the CDR3 is TGCAGTGCTGTAGCGGGGGCAGACTACAATGAGCAGTTCTTC. Translating gives CSAVAGADYNEQFF.

This clonotype has ten or more counts. This chain connects TRBV10-3 to TRBJ1-6; D gene ambiguous. The CDR3 spans 15 residues. The V gene's germline CDR1 is ENHRY and CDR2 SYGVKD. The V and J ends lost 2 bases and 8 bases respectively, with 13 bases between them. The CDR3 DNA follows: TGTGCCATCAGTGAGATGGTCAGGTGGGATTCACCCCTCCACTTT. Its translation: CAISEMVRWDSPLHF.

The table lists this clonotype with a few counts. The V call is TRBV10-2, the J call TRBJ2-5; 8 positions agree with TRBD1. This CDR3 is built from 16 residues. Trimming at V came to 2 bases and at J to 5 bases, leaving 10 bases not matched to a gene. Germline CDR1 reads WSHSY; CDR2 reads SAAADI. The CDR3 protein is CASSEPIRTGTETQYF. The CDR3 DNA reads as TGCGCCAGCAGTGAGCCGATACGGACAGGGACCGAGACCCAGTACTTC.

This clonotype was seen repeatedly, ten times or more. The rearrangement links TRBV7-9 to TRBJ2-6; D gene uncertain. From germline, CDR1 is SEHNR and CDR2 FQNEAQ (reference sequence). Trimming shortened V by 5 bases and J by 0 bases, and 8 bases separated the two germline ends. The CDR3 runs to 15 residues. The CDR3 DNA reads TGTGCCAGCAGCCAGACGGGCTCTGGGGCCAACGTCCTGACTTTC. Its translation: CASSQTGSGANVLTF.

This clonotype was counted ten times or more. The rearrangement uses TRBV28 and TRBJ2-7; 7 bases are shared with TRBD2. This CDR3 region has 15 residues. The V and J ends lost 1 base and 5 bases, in that order; junction bases with no gene match: 8. Germline V gene sequence: CDR1 MDHEN, CDR2 SYDVKM. CDR3 loop: CASSLLRGTTDEQYF. CDR3 nucleotide sequence: TGTGCCAGCAGTTTATTACGAGGGACTACGGACGAGCAGTACTTC. Supplemented by reference TRBV28 and TRBJ2-7, the full variable domain reads DVKVTQSSRYLVKRTGEKVFLECVQDMDHENMFWYRQDPGLGLRLIYFSYDVKMKEKGDIPEGYSVSREKKERFSLILESASTNQTSMYLCASSLLRGTTDEQYFGPGTRLTVT.

The gene calls are TRBV20-1 and TRBJ2-2; no definite D call. V lost 6 bases, J lost 3 bases, and 14 bases lay in between. This CDR3 region has 14 residues. CDR1 and CDR2 from the germline V gene are DFQATT and SNEGSKA (reference sequence). CDR3 in DNA: TGCAGTGCCTCCCGAGCCTCATACACCGGGGAGCTGTTTTTT. This encodes CSASRASYTGELFF.

The V gene is TRBV30, the J gene TRBJ1-1, with D hard to call. The germline V gene has CDR1 GTSNPN and CDR2 SVGIG (reference sequence). The CDR3 is 10 residues long. The V gene lost 1 base and the J gene lost 8 bases, with 5 bases spanning the gap. In DNA form, the CDR3 reads TGTGCCTGGAGTGGACCGGAAGCTTTCTTT. Translating gives CAWSGPEAFF.

This clonotype was counted only a few times. V gene TRBV10-3 combines with J gene TRBJ2-1, with D perhaps given as TRBD1 or TRBD2 (5 bases each). Trimming took off 7 bases at V and 10 bases at J, with 14 bases between the two ends. Germline CDR1 reads ENHRY; CDR2 reads SYGVKD. CDR3 length: 12 amino acids. The CDR3 sequence is CAIKRDVGEQFF. Here the CDR3 DNA reads TGTGCCATCAAACGGGACGTTGGGGAGCAGTTCTTC.